This T cell receptor (beta chain) was identified in a study of cytomegalovirus exposure and HLA in healthy donors. Across the study: Ancestry clustering placed around 80% of approximately 370 genotyped donors in the Caucasian-associated cluster.

This clone has just a few counts. The antigen is not known. This PCR relied on a set of 60 Vbeta primers and 13 Jbeta primers. This table comes from immunoSEQ multiplex PCR, and its TCRdb copy is limited to in-frame clones, with some not included. The repertoire holds approximately 100,000 clones, about 9.4% seen once, with approximately 6.1% in the top ten. Study results and caveats: Analyses of presence/absence relied on an assumption of roughly uniform sequencing depth across donors. Later analysis revealed greater clonal expansion in HLA-associated TCR beta chains than in equally common others.

The V and J ends lost 6 bases and 5 bases respectively, with 20 bases between them. CDR3 size: 15 residues. Germline V gene lookup returns CDR1 SGHAT and CDR2 FQNNGV. Sample: PBMCs. V is TRBV11-2 and J is TRBJ2-7; D is possibly TRBD1 (6 bases). The receptor's source is a man aged 35 to 55 in good health and CMV-seropositive. The CDR3 sequence is CASRGDRDNTNEQYF. In nucleotides, the CDR3 is TGTGCCAGCAGGGGGGACCGGGACAATACGAACGAGCAGTACTTC.